These T cell receptor beta chains were read from a single sample in a study of blood T cell repertoires in COVID-19. The table came from immunoSEQ multiplex PCR; TCRdb's copy has only in-frame clones and leaves some out. The table lists roughly 250,000 clones, 70% to 90% of them singletons. Sample: PBMCs or T cells enriched from blood (not recorded which). These receptor sequences come from a woman between 50 and 59 years old who had recovered from COVID-19. CDR3s include the opening cysteine and the closing phenylalanine or tryptophan. A D gene is named only where the DNA matches it firmly. Only some rows state a clone size, as once, few, many or a class for expanded clones.

V gene: TRBV19; CDR3 length: 13; J gene: TRBJ1-5; D gene: NA; clone size: NA; CDR3 protein: CASTTGSDQPQHF; CDR3 DNA: TGTGCCAGTACAACAGGATCGGATCAGCCCCAGCATTTT
V gene: TRBV12-3/TRBV12-4; CDR3 length: 13; J gene: TRBJ2-1; D gene: NA; clone size: NA; CDR3 protein: CASSSHSYNEQFF; CDR3 DNA: TGTGCCAGCAGTTCCCACTCCTACAATGAGCAGTTCTTC
V gene: TRBV7-2; CDR3 length: 15; J gene: TRBJ1-1; D gene: NA; clone size: few; CDR3 protein: CASSPSGRDNTEAFF; CDR3 DNA: TGTGCCAGCAGCCCCAGCGGGAGAGACAACACTGAAGCTTTCTTT
V gene: TRBV5-1; CDR3 length: 12; J gene: TRBJ1-2; D gene: TRBD1; clone size: NA; CDR3 protein: CASSFQQGGYTF; CDR3 DNA: TGCGCCAGCAGCTTCCAACAGGGGGGCTACACCTTC
V gene: TRBV6-4; CDR3 length: 14; J gene: TRBJ2-2; D gene: NA; clone size: NA; CDR3 protein: CASKEAEETGELFF; CDR3 DNA: TGTGCCAGCAAGGAAGCGGAGGAAACCGGGGAGCTGTTTTTT
V gene: TRBV10-3; CDR3 length: 16; J gene: TRBJ2-1; D gene: TRBD1; clone size: once; CDR3 protein: CAISESKGGLSNEQFF; CDR3 DNA: TGTGCCATCAGTGAGTCGAAAGGGGGCCTGTCCAATGAGCAGTTCTTC
V gene: TRBV24-1; CDR3 length: 14; J gene: TRBJ2-1; D gene: TRBD2; clone size: NA; CDR3 protein: CATSAGRALGEQFF; CDR3 DNA: TGTGCCACCAGTGCCGGGAGGGCCTTGGGTGAGCAGTTCTTC
V gene: TRBV18; CDR3 length: 14; J gene: TRBJ1-4; D gene: NA; clone size: NA; CDR3 protein: CASSPPSGAEKLFF; CDR3 DNA: TGTGCCAGCTCACCTCCGTCGGGTGCTGAAAAACTGTTTTTT
V gene: TRBV29-1; CDR3 length: 12; J gene: TRBJ2-1; D gene: TRBD2; clone size: NA; CDR3 protein: CSAGLAGDEQFF; CDR3 DNA: TGCAGCGCCGGACTAGCGGGAGATGAGCAGTTCTTC
V gene: TRBV5-6; CDR3 length: 16; J gene: TRBJ1-1; D gene: TRBD1; clone size: NA; CDR3 protein: CASSFTIWTGGTEAFF; CDR3 DNA: TGTGCCAGCAGCTTCACCATCTGGACAGGCGGCACTGAAGCTTTCTTT
V gene: TRBV6-1; CDR3 length: 16; J gene: TRBJ2-6; D gene: NA; clone size: NA; CDR3 protein: CASSGVQLAGANVLTF; CDR3 DNA: TGTGCCAGCAGTGGCGTACAGCTAGCAGGGGCCAACGTCCTGACTTTC
V gene: TRBV5-1; CDR3 length: 14; J gene: TRBJ1-1; D gene: TRBD1; clone size: NA; CDR3 protein: CASSTRTGGTEAFF; CDR3 DNA: TGCGCCAGCAGCACCCGGACAGGAGGGACTGAAGCTTTCTTT
V gene: TRBV27; CDR3 length: 13; J gene: TRBJ2-1; D gene: NA; clone size: few; CDR3 protein: CASSPHGALGQFF; CDR3 DNA: TGTGCCAGCAGTCCCCACGGAGCTCTAGGGCAGTTCTTC
V gene: TRBV5-1; CDR3 length: 13; J gene: TRBJ1-2; D gene: NA; clone size: NA; CDR3 protein: CASSLGQVYGYTF; CDR3 DNA: TGCGCCAGCAGCTTGGGACAGGTCTATGGCTACACCTTC
V gene: TRBV3-1/TRBV3-2; CDR3 length: 16; J gene: TRBJ1-6; D gene: TRBD1; clone size: NA; CDR3 protein: CASSQDDRVWGSPLHF; CDR3 DNA: TGTGCCAGCAGCCAGGATGACAGGGTATGGGGATCACCCCTCCACTTT
V gene: TRBV6-6; CDR3 length: 16; J gene: TRBJ1-4; D gene: NA; clone size: NA; CDR3 protein: CASSLFSQGPGEKLFF; CDR3 DNA: TGTGCCAGCAGTTTATTCTCTCAGGGTCCCGGAGAAAAACTGTTTTTT
V gene: TRBV9; CDR3 length: 13; J gene: TRBJ1-1; D gene: NA; clone size: NA; CDR3 protein: CASSLLLNTEAFF; CDR3 DNA: TGTGCCAGCAGTCTTTTATTGAACACTGAAGCTTTCTTT
V gene: TRBV28; CDR3 length: 12; J gene: TRBJ1-1; D gene: NA; clone size: NA; CDR3 protein: CASSSDRAEAFF; CDR3 DNA: TGTGCCAGCAGTTCCGACAGAGCTGAAGCTTTCTTT
V gene: TRBV5-1; CDR3 length: 15; J gene: TRBJ1-2; D gene: TRBD1; clone size: NA; CDR3 protein: CASSTRGRSDNGYTF; CDR3 DNA: TGCGCCAGCAGCACGAGGGGGCGGTCGGATAATGGCTACACCTTC
V gene: TRBV5-1; CDR3 length: 18; J gene: TRBJ2-2; D gene: TRBD1; clone size: NA; CDR3 protein: CASSGGPRGQGGTGELFF; CDR3 DNA: TGCGCCAGCAGCGGCGGTCCCCGGGGACAGGGAGGCACCGGGGAGCTGTTTTTT
V gene: TRBV30; CDR3 length: 18; J gene: TRBJ2-7; D gene: TRBD1; clone size: NA; CDR3 protein: CAWSVPRTGPRGMREQYF; CDR3 DNA: TGTGCCTGGAGTGTACCACGGACAGGACCCCGAGGTATGCGCGAGCAGTACTTC
V gene: TRBV5-1; CDR3 length: 16; J gene: TRBJ2-5; D gene: TRBD2; clone size: NA; CDR3 protein: CASSTLAGGSQETQYF; CDR3 DNA: TGCGCCAGCAGCACATTAGCGGGAGGGTCCCAAGAGACCCAGTACTTC
V gene: TRBV5-8; CDR3 length: 15; J gene: TRBJ1-1; D gene: TRBD1; clone size: NA; CDR3 protein: CASSLTGGKNTEAFF; CDR3 DNA: TGTGCCAGCAGCTTGACAGGGGGAAAGAACACTGAAGCTTTCTTT
V gene: TRBV7-7; CDR3 length: 16; J gene: TRBJ2-2; D gene: NA; clone size: NA; CDR3 protein: CASSSLGSSNTGELFF; CDR3 DNA: TGTGCTAGCAGCTCTCTAGGTAGTTCGAACACCGGGGAGCTGTTTTTT
V gene: TRBV13; CDR3 length: 14; J gene: TRBJ2-5; D gene: TRBD1; clone size: NA; CDR3 protein: CASSPTGPQETQYF; CDR3 DNA: TGTGCCAGCAGCCCGACAGGGCCCCAAGAGACCCAGTACTTC
V gene: TRBV7-9; CDR3 length: 16; J gene: TRBJ2-7; D gene: NA; clone size: many; CDR3 protein: CASTNSPRGSGGEQYF; CDR3 DNA: TGTGCCAGCACCAACTCCCCCAGGGGCTCGGGCGGGGAGCAGTACTTC
V gene: TRBV5-1; CDR3 length: 17; J gene: TRBJ2-4; D gene: NA; clone size: NA; CDR3 protein: CASSLVRPGNARDIQYF; CDR3 DNA: TGCGCCAGCAGCTTGGTGAGGCCAGGGAATGCTCGGGACATTCAGTACTTC
V gene: TRBV3-1/TRBV3-2; CDR3 length: 15; J gene: TRBJ1-1; D gene: NA; clone size: NA; CDR3 protein: CASSQDSPDSERAFF; CDR3 DNA: TGTGCCAGCAGCCAAGATTCCCCGGACAGTGAGAGAGCTTTCTTT
V gene: TRBV3-1/TRBV3-2; CDR3 length: 16; J gene: TRBJ2-1; D gene: TRBD2; clone size: NA; CDR3 protein: CASSREGGGLWNEQFF; CDR3 DNA: TGTGCCAGCAGCCGGGAAGGCGGGGGGCTCTGGAATGAGCAGTTCTTC
V gene: TRBV7-9; CDR3 length: 15; J gene: TRBJ2-3; D gene: NA; clone size: once; CDR3 protein: CASSLGHPGTDTQYF; CDR3 DNA: TGTGCCAGCAGCTTAGGACACCCTGGGACAGATACGCAGTATTTT
V gene: TRBV15; CDR3 length: 16; J gene: TRBJ1-5; D gene: NA; clone size: NA; CDR3 protein: CATSREVTGLNQPQHF; CDR3 DNA: TGTGCCACCAGCAGAGAGGTGACAGGACTCAATCAGCCCCAGCATTTT
V gene: TRBV2; CDR3 length: 14; J gene: TRBJ2-3; D gene: TRBD2; clone size: NA; CDR3 protein: CASVTGRAQDTQYF; CDR3 DNA: TGTGCCAGCGTCACGGGGAGGGCCCAAGATACGCAGTATTTT
V gene: TRBV11-2; CDR3 length: 14; J gene: TRBJ2-3; D gene: TRBD2; clone size: NA; CDR3 protein: CASILAGLTDTQYF; CDR3 DNA: TGTGCCAGCATTTTAGCGGGCCTCACAGATACGCAGTATTTT
V gene: TRBV19; CDR3 length: 18; J gene: TRBJ2-6; D gene: TRBD2; clone size: NA; CDR3 protein: CASRGTSGICCGANVLTF; CDR3 DNA: TGTGCCAGTAGGGGGACTAGCGGGATTTGCTGTGGGGCCAACGTCCTGACTTTC
V gene: TRBV4-1; CDR3 length: 14; J gene: TRBJ1-2; D gene: NA; clone size: NA; CDR3 protein: CASSQERARLGYTF; CDR3 DNA: TGCGCCAGCAGCCAAGAGAGGGCACGTCTTGGCTACACCTTC
V gene: TRBV18; CDR3 length: 15; J gene: TRBJ2-7; D gene: NA; clone size: once; CDR3 protein: CASSPRSGEIYEQYF; CDR3 DNA: TGTGCCAGCTCACCACGCTCAGGCGAGATTTACGAGCAGTACTTC
V gene: TRBV7-3; CDR3 length: 16; J gene: TRBJ2-2; D gene: TRBD2; clone size: once; CDR3 protein: CASSFSSGANTGELFF; CDR3 DNA: TGTGCCAGCAGCTTTTCGAGCGGGGCGAACACCGGGGAGCTGTTTTTT
V gene: TRBV7-8; CDR3 length: 15; J gene: TRBJ1-2; D gene: NA; clone size: many; CDR3 protein: CASTPGAGGDYGYTF; CDR3 DNA: TGTGCCAGCACCCCCGGGGCGGGGGGCGACTATGGCTACACCTTC
V gene: TRBV12-5; CDR3 length: 14; J gene: TRBJ2-5; D gene: TRBD1; clone size: once; CDR3 protein: CASGRGTDQETQYF; CDR3 DNA: TGTGCTAGTGGACGAGGGACAGACCAAGAGACCCAGTACTTC
V gene: TRBV29-1; CDR3 length: 15; J gene: TRBJ2-5; D gene: NA; clone size: once; CDR3 protein: CSVASWGGAGETQYF; CDR3 DNA: TGCAGCGTTGCATCTTGGGGCGGAGCCGGAGAGACCCAGTACTTC
V gene: TRBV28; CDR3 length: 14; J gene: TRBJ2-3; D gene: NA; clone size: NA; CDR3 protein: CASSFSQGTDTQYF; CDR3 DNA: TGTGCCAGCAGTTTCTCACAGGGAACAGATACGCAGTATTTT
V gene: TRBV7-8; CDR3 length: 15; J gene: TRBJ2-7; D gene: NA; clone size: NA; CDR3 protein: CASSLEPQVSYEQYF; CDR3 DNA: TGTGCCAGCAGCTTAGAGCCTCAGGTGTCCTACGAGCAGTACTTC
V gene: TRBV7-6; CDR3 length: 15; J gene: TRBJ1-4; D gene: NA; clone size: NA; CDR3 protein: CASSIPGSGNEKLFF; CDR3 DNA: TGTGCCAGCAGCATACCCGGGTCCGGTAATGAAAAACTGTTTTTT
V gene: TRBV28; CDR3 length: 15; J gene: TRBJ2-7; D gene: TRBD1; clone size: NA; CDR3 protein: CASTGRGTGTYEQYF; CDR3 DNA: TGTGCCAGCACCGGAAGGGGGACAGGGACCTACGAGCAGTACTTC
V gene: TRBV7-9; CDR3 length: 16; J gene: TRBJ2-1; D gene: NA; clone size: NA; CDR3 protein: CASSPSGPSSYNEQFF; CDR3 DNA: TGTGCCAGCAGCCCGAGCGGGCCGAGCTCCTACAATGAGCAGTTCTTC
V gene: TRBV3-1/TRBV3-2; CDR3 length: 18; J gene: TRBJ2-3; D gene: NA; clone size: NA; CDR3 protein: CASSQVAPGAVVTDTQYF; CDR3 DNA: TGTGCCAGCAGCCAAGTGGCCCCGGGAGCCGTAGTCACAGATACGCAGTATTTT